The sequence of this T cell receptor (beta chain) was determined in a study of cytomegalovirus exposure and HLA in healthy donors. Details on this clone: Antigen specificity is unknown.

Germline V gives CDR1 LNHDA, CDR2 SQIVND (reference sequence). V was shortened by 2 bases and J by 2 bases, with 10 bases between the two germline ends. The CDR3 consists of 15 residues. Broader study findings: The study dropped some indistinguishable V segments, TRBV6-2 and TRBV6-3 among them. Sequence variants that were highly shared formed a cluster that was likely a sequencing artifact.

PCR used 60 Vbeta primers and 13 Jbeta primers. Sequencing was performed with immunoSEQ multiplex PCR; in TCRdb, only in-frame clones are kept and a portion is missing. Counted here are about 140,000 clones, 70% occurring once; the ten biggest clones make up 1.6%. The sequencing input was PBMCs. This TCR derives from a woman in her thirties in good health and CMV-seronegative. The rearrangement links TRBV19 to TRBJ1-5, with unresolved D. The CDR3 here is CASSIPLRRNQPQHF. The CDR3 DNA follows: TGTGCCAGTAGTATACCCCTCCGTCGCAATCAGCCCCAGCATTTT.